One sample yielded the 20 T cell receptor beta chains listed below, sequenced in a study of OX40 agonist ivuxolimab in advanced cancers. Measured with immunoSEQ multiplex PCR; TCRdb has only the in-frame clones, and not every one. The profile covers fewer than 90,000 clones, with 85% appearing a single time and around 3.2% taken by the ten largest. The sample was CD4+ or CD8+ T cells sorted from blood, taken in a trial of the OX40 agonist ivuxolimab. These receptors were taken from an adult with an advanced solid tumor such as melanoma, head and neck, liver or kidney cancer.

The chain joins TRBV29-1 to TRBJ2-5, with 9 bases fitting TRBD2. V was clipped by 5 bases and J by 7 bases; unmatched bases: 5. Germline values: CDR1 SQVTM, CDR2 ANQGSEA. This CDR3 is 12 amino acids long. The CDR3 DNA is TGCAGCGTTCAAGCGGGAGGTGGGACCCAGTACTTC. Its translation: CSVQAGGGTQYF.

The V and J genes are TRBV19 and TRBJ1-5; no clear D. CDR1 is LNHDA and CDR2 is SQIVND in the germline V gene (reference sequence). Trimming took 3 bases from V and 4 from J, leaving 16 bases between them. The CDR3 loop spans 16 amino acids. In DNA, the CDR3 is TGTGCCAGTAGTATCATGATACATCTAGCAAATCAGCCCCAGCATTTT. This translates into CASSIMIHLANQPQHF.

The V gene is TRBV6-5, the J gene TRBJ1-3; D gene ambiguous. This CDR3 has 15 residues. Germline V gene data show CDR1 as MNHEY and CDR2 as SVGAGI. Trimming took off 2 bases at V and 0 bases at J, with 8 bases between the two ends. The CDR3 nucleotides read TGTGCCAGCAGTTACGGAGGGATCTCTGGAAACACCATATATTTT. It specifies CASSYGGISGNTIYF.

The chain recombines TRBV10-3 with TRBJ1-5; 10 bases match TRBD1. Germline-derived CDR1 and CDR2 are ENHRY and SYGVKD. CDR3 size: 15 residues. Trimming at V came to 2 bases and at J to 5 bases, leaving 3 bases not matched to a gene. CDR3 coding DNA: TGTGCCATCAGTGAGGACAGGGGGCAAGATCAGCCCCAGCATTTT. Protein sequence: CAISEDRGQDQPQHF.

The CDR3 here is CASSLSPNYGYTF. The CDR3 DNA reads as TGCGCCAGCAGCTTAAGCCCGAACTATGGCTACACCTTC. The chain joins TRBV5-1 to TRBJ1-2; unclear D gene. Between the trimmed V and J ends, which lost 2 bases and 2 bases, there was a span of 7 bases. The germline V gene has CDR1 SGHRS and CDR2 YFSETQ. The CDR3 sequence is 13 residues long. Full variable domain (rest looked up from reference TRBV5-1 and TRBJ1-2): KAGVTQTPRYLIKTRGQQVTLSCSPISGHRSVSWYQQTPGQGLQFLFEYFSETQRNKGNFPGRFSGRQFSNSRSEMNVSTLELGDSALYLCASSLSPNYGYTFGSGTRLTVV.

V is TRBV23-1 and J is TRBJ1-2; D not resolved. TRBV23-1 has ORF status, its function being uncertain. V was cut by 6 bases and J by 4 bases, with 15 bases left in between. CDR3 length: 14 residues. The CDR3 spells CASSESRTCYGYTF. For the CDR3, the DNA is TGCGCCAGCAGCGAGAGCCGAACCTGCTATGGCTACACCTTC.

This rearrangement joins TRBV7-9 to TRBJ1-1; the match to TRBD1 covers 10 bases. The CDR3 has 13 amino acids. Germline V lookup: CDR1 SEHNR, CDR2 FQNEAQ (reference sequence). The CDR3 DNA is TGTGTCGCGATTTGGAGACAGGGGGCAACGGCTTTCTTT. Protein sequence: CVAIWRQGATAFF.

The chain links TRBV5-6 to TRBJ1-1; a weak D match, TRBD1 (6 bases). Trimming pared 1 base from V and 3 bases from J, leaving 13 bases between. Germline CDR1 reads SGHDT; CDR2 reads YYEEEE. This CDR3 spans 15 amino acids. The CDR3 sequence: CASSLFQGTDTEAFF. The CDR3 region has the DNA TGTGCCAGCAGCTTGTTTCAGGGGACGGACACTGAAGCTTTCTTT.

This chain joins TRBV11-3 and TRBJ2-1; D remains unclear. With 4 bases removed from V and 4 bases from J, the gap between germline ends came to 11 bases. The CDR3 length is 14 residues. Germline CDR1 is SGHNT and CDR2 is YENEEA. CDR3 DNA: TGTGCCAGCAGCTCCCGACCGCCTTACAATGAGCAGTTCTTC. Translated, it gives CASSSRPPYNEQFF.

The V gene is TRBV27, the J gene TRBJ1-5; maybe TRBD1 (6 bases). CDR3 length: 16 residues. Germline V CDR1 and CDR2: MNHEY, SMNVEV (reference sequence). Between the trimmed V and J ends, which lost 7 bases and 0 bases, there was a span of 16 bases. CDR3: CASKGRGPYSNQPQHF. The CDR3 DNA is TGTGCCAGCAAGGGCAGGGGTCCTTATAGCAATCAGCCCCAGCATTTT.

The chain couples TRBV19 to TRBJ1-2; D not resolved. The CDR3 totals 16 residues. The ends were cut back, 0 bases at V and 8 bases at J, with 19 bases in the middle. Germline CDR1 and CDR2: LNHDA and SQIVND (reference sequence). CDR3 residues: CASSIDFGALLGGYTF. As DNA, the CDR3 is TGTGCCAGTAGTATAGATTTTGGAGCCCTCCTGGGAGGCTACACCTTC. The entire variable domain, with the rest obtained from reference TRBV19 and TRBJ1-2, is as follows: DGGITQSPKYLFRKEGQNVTLSCEQNLNHDAMYWYRQDPGQGLRLIYYSQIVNDFQKGDIAEGYSVSREKKESFPLTVTSAQKNPTAFYLCASSIDFGALLGGYTFGSGTRLTVV.

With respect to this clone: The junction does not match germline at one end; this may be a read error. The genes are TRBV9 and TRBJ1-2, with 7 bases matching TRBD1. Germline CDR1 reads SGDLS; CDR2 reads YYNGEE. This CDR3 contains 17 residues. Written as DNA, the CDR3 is TGTGCCGGCAGCGTCCGGGACAGCGCTGCTAGAGGCTATGGCTACACCTTC. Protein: CAGSVRDSAARGYGYTF.

The CDR3: CASSLWLAGGFETQYF. CDR3 nucleotides: TGTGCCAGCAGCCTGTGGCTAGCGGGGGGGTTCGAGACCCAGTACTTC. The chain recombines TRBV7-2 with TRBJ2-5; TRBD2 matches at 12 bases. Germline CDR1 and CDR2: SGHTA and FQGNSA. V dropped 5 bases and J dropped 5; count of bases not matched to a gene: 9. The CDR3 consists of 16 residues.

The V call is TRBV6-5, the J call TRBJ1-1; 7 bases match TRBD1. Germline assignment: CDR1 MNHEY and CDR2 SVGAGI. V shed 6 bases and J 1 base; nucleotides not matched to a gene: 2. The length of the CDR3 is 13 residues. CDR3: CASRSGGNTEAFF. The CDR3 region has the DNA TGTGCCAGCAGGTCAGGGGGGAACACTGAAGCTTTCTTT.

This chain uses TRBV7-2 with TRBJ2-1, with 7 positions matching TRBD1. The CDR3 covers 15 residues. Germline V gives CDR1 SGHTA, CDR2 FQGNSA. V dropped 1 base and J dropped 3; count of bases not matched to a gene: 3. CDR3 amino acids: CASSLVGGGYNEQFF. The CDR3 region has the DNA TGTGCCAGCAGCTTAGTAGGGGGCGGCTACAATGAGCAGTTCTTC.

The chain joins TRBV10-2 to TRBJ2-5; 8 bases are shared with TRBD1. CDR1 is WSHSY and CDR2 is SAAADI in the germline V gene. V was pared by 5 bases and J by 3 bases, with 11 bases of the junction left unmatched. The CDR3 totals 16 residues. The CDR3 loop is CASSSFSDRAKETQYF. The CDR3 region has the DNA TGCGCCAGCAGTAGTTTCTCGGACAGGGCAAAAGAGACCCAGTACTTC.

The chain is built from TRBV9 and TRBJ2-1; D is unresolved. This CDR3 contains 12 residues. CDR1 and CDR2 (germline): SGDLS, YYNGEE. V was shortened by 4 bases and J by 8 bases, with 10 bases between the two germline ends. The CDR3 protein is CASSPTWDEQFF. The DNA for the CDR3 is TGTGCCAGCAGCCCGACGTGGGATGAGCAGTTCTTC.

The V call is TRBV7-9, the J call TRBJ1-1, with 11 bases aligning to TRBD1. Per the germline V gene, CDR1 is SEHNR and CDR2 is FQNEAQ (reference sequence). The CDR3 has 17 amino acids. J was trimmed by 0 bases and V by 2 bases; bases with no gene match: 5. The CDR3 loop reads CASSLLWDRGVNTEAFF. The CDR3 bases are TGTGCCAGCAGCTTACTTTGGGACAGGGGGGTGAACACTGAAGCTTTCTTT.

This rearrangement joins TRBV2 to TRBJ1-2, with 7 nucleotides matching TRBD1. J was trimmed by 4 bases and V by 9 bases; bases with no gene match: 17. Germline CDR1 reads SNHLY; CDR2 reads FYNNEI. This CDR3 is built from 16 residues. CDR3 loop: CASRGVGGLGLYGYTF. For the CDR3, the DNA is TGTGCCAGTAGAGGGGTAGGGGGCCTTGGCCTCTATGGCTACACCTTC.

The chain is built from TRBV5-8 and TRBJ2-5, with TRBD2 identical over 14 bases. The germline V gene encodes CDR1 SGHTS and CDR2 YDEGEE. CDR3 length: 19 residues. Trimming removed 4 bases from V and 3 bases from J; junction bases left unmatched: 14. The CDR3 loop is CASSQGLAGGTLFEETQYF. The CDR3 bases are TGTGCCAGCAGCCAAGGACTAGCGGGGGGAACCCTATTCGAAGAGACCCAGTACTTC.